This TCR beta chain comes out of a study of cytomegalovirus exposure and HLA in healthy donors. Study-level background: Early release data held 75 million to 90 million unique TCRs from HLA-typed donors.

Study-wide findings and caveats: A reported reduction in N-insertions relative to the 666-donor mean was seen in an Asian-associated ancestry cluster in a later analysis. A later examination showed that TCR association rates differed by HLA locus, with DRB1 most and HLA-C fewest.

Remarks on this clone: Antigen: not known.

PCR employed 60 Vbeta and 13 Jbeta primers. Repertoires were generated with immunoSEQ multiplex PCR, while TCRdb's copy carries only in-frame clones and drops some. The top ten hold 5.5% to 7.5% of the sample, which has 150,000 to 200,000 clones, about three quarters seen once. CDR3 length: 19 residues. V dropped 4 bases and J dropped 2; count of bases not matched to a gene: 14. Germline V gene lookup returns CDR1 SGHDN and CDR2 FVKESK. The clonotype comes from a woman in her thirties or forties in good health and CMV-seropositive. Sequencing used PBMCs. The chain couples TRBV14 to TRBJ2-6; 7 nucleotides align to TRBD1. The CDR3 nucleotides read TGTGCCAGCAGCCGGCCCGGACAGGCCTTACGACCTGGGGCCAACGTCCTGACTTTC. This translates into CASSRPGQALRPGANVLTF. Together with reference TRBV14 and TRBJ2-6, the CDR3 gives the full variable domain: EAGVTQFPSHSVIEKGQTVTLRCDPISGHDNLYWYRRVMGKEIKFLLHFVKESKQDESGMPNNRFLAERTGGTYSTLKVQPAELEDSGVYFCASSRPGQALRPGANVLTFGAGSRLTVL.